The next 8 T cell receptor beta chains were all read from a single sample in a study of blood T cell repertoires in COVID-19. Sequencing was performed with immunoSEQ multiplex PCR; in TCRdb, only in-frame clones are kept and a portion is missing. Here the sample spans about 390,000 clones, around nine tenths being singletons. Material: PBMCs or T cells enriched from blood (not recorded which). These receptors all come from a woman in her fifties or sixties who had recovered from COVID-19.

The rearrangement joins TRBV6-1 to TRBJ1-5; D possibly corresponds to TRBD1 (6 bases). The CDR3 length is 14 residues. Trimming left V 3 bases short and J 4 bases short, with 10 bases between. Per germline, CDR1 MNHNS and CDR2 SASEGT. The DNA of the CDR3 is TGTGCCAGCAGTGAGGGACATACGAATCAGCCCCAGCATTTT. It encodes CASSEGHTNQPQHF.

The chain couples TRBV15 to TRBJ2-7; possible D gene TRBD2, 6 bases. This CDR3 region has 13 residues. Germline V gives CDR1 LNHNV, CDR2 YYDKDF (reference sequence). Trimming cost V 1 base and J 6 bases, with 10 bases left between them. CDR3 in amino acids: CATSRVQEGEQYF. The CDR3, as DNA: TGTGCCACCAGCAGAGTTCAGGAGGGCGAGCAGTACTTC.

J is TRBJ2-7 and V is TRBV21-1; the D segment call TRBD1 is taken from the table without a DNA check. TRBV21-1 is a pseudogene segment. The CDR3 spans 21 residues. As DNA, the CDR3 is TGTGCCAGCAGCAATGTCAACAGGGGCCACGGACCCCACTATTATATCTACGAGCAGTACTTC. Translated, it gives CASSNVNRGHGPHYYIYEQYF.

This chain uses TRBV7-9 with TRBJ1-1; perhaps TRBD1 as D (6 bases). Trimming removed 0 bases from V and 3 bases from J, with 8 bases in between. Germline CDR1 and CDR2: SEHNR and FQNEAQ (reference sequence). The CDR3 length is 14 residues. DNA of the CDR3: TGTGCCAGCAGCTTAGCACAGGGCGACACTGAAGCTTTCTTT. This sequence encodes CASSLAQGDTEAFF.

The chain carries TRBV10-3 and TRBJ1-1; the D is unclear. Trimming left V 8 bases short and J 1 base short, with 11 bases between. Germline CDR1 is ENHRY and CDR2 is SYGVKD. The CDR3 covers 13 residues. This chain's CDR3 is CAILGRQNTEAFF. The CDR3 bases are TGTGCCATCCTCGGCAGGCAGAACACTGAAGCTTTCTTT.

In its sample, this clone was seen once. The rearrangement uses TRBV5-1 and TRBJ1-1; TRBD1 is a possible D gene (5 bases). Trimming left V 0 bases short and J 4 bases short, with 10 bases between. The germline V gene has CDR1 SGHRS and CDR2 YFSETQ. The CDR3 length is 14 residues. This chain's CDR3 is CASSLGGAVTEAFF. DNA of the CDR3: TGCGCCAGCAGCTTGGGCGGGGCGGTCACTGAAGCTTTCTTT.

Only a few counts were recorded for this clone. V is TRBV28 and J is TRBJ1-5; 10 bases agree with TRBD1. The V and J ends lost 10 bases and 6 bases, in that order; junction bases with no gene match: 3. This CDR3 contains 12 residues. Germline V gene sequence: CDR1 MDHEN, CDR2 SYDVKM. The CDR3, as DNA: TGTGCCACCGGGACAGGGGTTCAGCCCCAGCATTTT. This translates into CATGTGVQPQHF.

With respect to this clone: The identical CDR3 is also encoded by other nucleotide sequences in the sample. The chain has TRBV5-1 and TRBJ1-1, with D uncertain. Germline V gene sequence: CDR1 SGHRS, CDR2 YFSETQ. Trimming stripped 0 bases from V and 3 bases from J, with 6 bases between. The CDR3 consists of 13 residues. CDR3 loop: CASSLDRYTEAFF. CDR3 coding DNA: TGCGCCAGCAGCTTGGATCGGTACACTGAAGCTTTCTTT.